The rows below give T cell receptor beta chains drawn from one sample of a study of glioma-infiltrating T cells. TCRdb recomputed calls from the multiplex PCR reads with MiXCR, one row per CDR3 protein. This sample has approximately 110,000 distinct CDR3 sequences, with about 23% found just once. Sequenced input: glioma tissue, nonneoplastic brain tissue, or PBMCs (not recorded which). Every receptor here comes from a human donor with low-grade glioma or glioblastoma, undergoing nonglioma brain surgery, or in good health (not recorded which). Each CDR3 is given with its conserved first and last residue. D genes are given only for firm matches. Clone size, where shown, is once, few, many, or a class for clones that have expanded.

few,TRBJ2-1,TRBV7-9,TRBD2,CASSIGTSGIYNEQFF,TGTGCCAGCAGCATAGGGACTAGCGGGATCTACAATGAGCAGTTCTTC
-,TRBJ2-7,TRBV19,TRBD2,CASSIVAGGYEQYF,TGTGCCAGTAGTATAGTCGCGGGAGGGTACGAGCAGTACTTC
-,TRBJ2-3,TRBV4-1,-,CASGTGPGADTQYF,TGCGCCAGCGGAACAGGCCCAGGGGCAGATACGCAGTATTTT
-,TRBJ1-1,TRBV30,-,CAWGLDMKRKAFF,TGTGCCTGGGGTTTGGACATGAAGAGGAAGGCTTTCTTT
many,TRBJ2-7,TRBV6-1,TRBD1,CASRDSQGAYEQYF,TGTGCCAGCAGGGATTCCCAGGGGGCTTACGAGCAGTACTTC
-,TRBJ2-7,TRBV3-1,-,CASSQDWAGGHSYEQYF,TGTGCCAGCAGCCAAGATTGGGCGGGCGGGCACTCCTACGAGCAGTACTTC
few,TRBJ2-6,TRBV19,TRBD1,CASSRQGSAGANVLTF,TGTGCCAGTAGTCGACAGGGTTCGGCTGGGGCCAACGTCCTGACTTTC
-,TRBJ2-7,TRBV12-3/TRBV12-4,-,CASNFLHREAVDEKYF,TGTGCCAGCAATTTTTTGCACAGGGAGGCAGTTGACGAGAAGTACTTC
-,TRBJ1-1,TRBV28,-,CASSSLPSPNTEAFF,TGTGCCAGCAGTTCGCTCCCCTCTCCGAACACTGAAGCTTTCTTT
few,TRBJ1-1,TRBV5-1,TRBD1,CASIAWDSEAFF,TGCGCCAGCATCGCATGGGACAGCGAAGCTTTCTTT
many,TRBJ2-1,TRBV12-3/TRBV12-4,TRBD2,CASSFQAGLYNEQFF,TGTGCCAGCAGTTTTCAAGCGGGGCTCTACAATGAGCAGTTCTTC
-,TRBJ2-1,TRBV7-6,-,CARRPRPRGLGAPFF,TGTGCCCGCCGCCCGCGGCCTCGCGGGCTGGGTGCGCCGTTCTTC
many,TRBJ1-2,TRBV20-1,TRBD1,CSARGQGEGYTF,TGCAGTGCTAGGGGGCAGGGGGAAGGCTACACCTTC
few,TRBJ1-1,TRBV29-1,-,CSVERTTTNTEAFF,TGCAGCGTTGAAAGGACAACCACGAACACTGAAGCTTTCTTT
many,TRBJ1-2,TRBV12-3/TRBV12-4,TRBD1,CASSPGQGAGYTF,TGTGCCAGCAGTCCGGGACAGGGGGCTGGCTACACCTTC
-,TRBJ2-1,TRBV4-1,TRBD2,CASSLREGRQPNSYNEQFF,TGCGCCAGCAGCCTCAGGGAGGGGCGGCAGCCCAACTCCTACAATGAGCAGTTCTTC
-,TRBJ2-7,TRBV29-1,TRBD1,CSARDSSSYEQYF,TGCAGCGCCCGGGACAGTAGCTCCTACGAGCAGTACTTC
many,TRBJ2-1,TRBV27,-,CASSLFSYDSYNEQFF,TGTGCCAGCAGTTTATTCAGCTACGACTCCTACAATGAGCAGTTCTTC
-,TRBJ2-7,TRBV4-2,TRBD2,CASSQATSGGGEQHF,TGTGCCAGCAGCCAGGCGACTAGCGGGGGGGGCGAGCAGCACTTC
-,TRBJ2-1,TRBV24-1,TRBD2,CATGTASGDEGYNEQFF,TGTGCCACCGGTACAGCTAGCGGCGACGAGGGGTACAATGAGCAGTTCTTC
many,TRBJ2-7,TRBV7-2,TRBD2,CASSLSGLAGGPVYEQYF,TGTGCCAGCAGCTTAAGTGGGCTAGCGGGAGGGCCAGTTTACGAGCAGTACTTC
-,TRBJ2-1,TRBV29-1,-,CSVRTDYNEQFF,TGCAGCGTGAGGACAGACTACAATGAGCAGTTCTTC
many,TRBJ2-1,TRBV4-2,-,CASSQDRDPSNEQFF,TGTGCCAGCAGCCAAGATCGGGACCCCAGCAATGAGCAGTTCTTC
many,TRBJ1-1,TRBV24-1,-,CATSDSGGGTEAFF,TGTGCCACCAGTGATTCCGGCGGGGGGACTGAAGCTTTCTTT